The 18 T cell receptor beta chains in this list originate from one sample, sequenced in a study of graft-versus-host responses after intestinal transplantation. The protocol was immunoSEQ multiplex PCR, while the TCRdb copy is restricted to in-frame clones and leaves out a portion. The sample yields about 100,000 clones, under 95% seen once. No antigen is known for these receptors. Sequenced material: unstimulated CD8+ T cells sorted from spleen or lymph node cells, taken before intestinal transplant. The receptors here all came from a human donor who received an intestinal transplant.

The chain recombines TRBV2 with TRBJ2-7; D ambiguous. The CDR3 totals 14 residues. Trimming shortened V by 3 bases and J by 4 bases, and 13 bases separated the two germline ends. Per the germline V gene, CDR1 is SNHLY and CDR2 is FYNNEI. The CDR3 sequence is CASSDETDLYEQYF. The CDR3 nucleotides read TGTGCCAGCAGTGATGAGACCGATCTTTACGAGCAGTACTTC.

This chain uses TRBV27 with TRBJ2-1, with a possible D match to TRBD1 (6 bases). The germline V gene has CDR1 MNHEY and CDR2 SMNVEV (reference sequence). This CDR3 region has 12 residues. Between the trimmed V and J ends, which lost 11 bases and 5 bases, there was a span of 13 bases. The chain's CDR3 is CAARTVDNEQFF. In nucleotides, the CDR3 is TGTGCCGCAAGGACAGTAGACAATGAGCAGTTCTTC.

This clone was observed a single time. This chain links TRBV7-6 with TRBJ1-2; possible D gene TRBD1, 5 bases. With 5 bases removed from V and 2 bases from J, the gap between germline ends came to 15 bases. CDR3 size: 15 residues. Germline CDR1 SGHVS, CDR2 FNYEAQ. The CDR3: CASSPYGGSNYGYTF. The CDR3 DNA follows: TGTGCCAGCAGCCCTTACGGGGGTTCCAACTATGGCTACACCTTC.

This sequence joins TRBV19 and TRBJ2-5; the match to TRBD1 covers 7 bases. Germline V gene data show CDR1 as LNHDA and CDR2 as SQIVND (reference sequence). V shed 3 bases, J shed 2 bases, and the junction held 6 bases outside the gene matches. The CDR3 sequence is 15 residues long. CDR3 amino acids: CASSMGGGQQETQYF. The DNA of the CDR3 is TGTGCCAGTAGTATGGGTGGGGGACAGCAAGAGACCCAGTACTTC. The variable domain in full, completed from reference TRBV19 and TRBJ2-5, reads DGGITQSPKYLFRKEGQNVTLSCEQNLNHDAMYWYRQDPGQGLRLIYYSQIVNDFQKGDIAEGYSVSREKKESFPLTVTSAQKNPTAFYLCASSMGGGQQETQYFGPGTRLLVL.

V gene TRBV7-9 combines with J gene TRBJ2-5; TRBD2 might be the D (5 bases). The CDR3 totals 15 residues. Between the trimmed V and J ends, which lost 5 bases and 5 bases, there was a span of 18 bases. Germline V gene lookup returns CDR1 SEHNR and CDR2 FQNEAQ (reference sequence). This CDR3 is CASSTNAGMQETQYF. The CDR3, as DNA: TGTGCCAGCAGCACTAACGCCGGGATGCAGGAGACCCAGTACTTC.

The genes are TRBV7-9 and TRBJ2-7; 8 bases map to TRBD1. Germline V lookup: CDR1 SEHNR, CDR2 FQNEAQ (reference sequence). V was clipped by 2 bases and J by 6 bases; unmatched bases: 15. The length of the CDR3 is 17 residues. CDR3 DNA sequence: TGTGCCAGCAGCTTAATAACAGGGGGACGCGGGATCGCCGAGCAGTACTTC. This translates into CASSLITGGRGIAEQYF.

The J gene is TRBJ1-2, the V gene TRBV27; maybe TRBD1 (5 bases). The germline gives CDR1 MNHEY, CDR2 SMNVEV (reference sequence). The CDR3 extends over 14 amino acids. V was shortened by 2 bases and J by 4 bases, with 11 bases between the two germline ends. CDR3 sequence (DNA): TGTGCCAGCAGTTTAGTGGGCAGGGCCTATGGCTACACCTTC. Protein: CASSLVGRAYGYTF.

Only one count was recorded for this clone. The V and J genes are TRBV6-1 and TRBJ1-2, with D possibly being TRBD1 (6 bases). Trimming stripped 5 bases from V and 6 bases from J, with 13 bases between. This CDR3 comprises 13 residues. Germline V gene sequence: CDR1 MNHNS, CDR2 SASEGT. CDR3 DNA: TGTGCCAGCAGTTATGGGGACAATGATGGCTACACCTTC. Its translation is CASSYGDNDGYTF.

The CDR3 DNA reads as TGTGCCAGTAGTATAGAGGGCGCGACGGACCAAGAGACCCAGTACTTC. Its translation: CASSIEGATDQETQYF. This chain connects TRBV19 to TRBJ2-5, with D unclear. Germline V gene lookup returns CDR1 LNHDA and CDR2 SQIVND (reference sequence). The CDR3 sequence is 16 residues long. V lost 0 bases, J lost 0 bases, and 11 bases lay in between.

This chain uses TRBV29-1 with TRBJ2-3, with D unresolved. The CDR3 has 16 residues. Germline V CDR1 and CDR2: SQVTM, ANQGSEA. The V end was cut by 0 bases, the J end by 1 base, with 14 bases between. The CDR3 spells CSVEDEPPAGTDTQYF. The CDR3 nucleotides are TGCAGCGTTGAAGATGAACCTCCTGCCGGCACAGATACGCAGTATTTT.

The V call is TRBV18, the J call TRBJ2-7; 7 bases match TRBD1. The ends lost 4 bases at V and 2 bases at J; junction bases unmatched: 11. There are 16 residues in the CDR3. Germline CDR1 reads KGHSH; CDR2 reads LQKENI. CDR3 nucleotide sequence: TGTGCCAGCTCACAATTTTTAGGGGGCCCACCCTACGAGCAGTACTTC. Translated, it gives CASSQFLGGPPYEQYF. Filled out from reference TRBV18 and TRBJ2-7, the complete variable domain reads NAGVMQNPRHLVRRRGQEARLRCSPMKGHSHVYWYRQLPEEGLKFMVYLQKENIIDESGMPKERFSAEFPKEGPSILRIQQVVRGDSAAYFCASSQFLGGPPYEQYFGPGTRLTVT.

This clone has just one count. The V and J genes are TRBV19 and TRBJ2-1; a possible D gene is TRBD2 (6 bases). The length of the CDR3 is 14 residues. Between the trimmed V and J ends, which lost 5 bases and 9 bases, there was a span of 17 bases. Looked up from germline, CDR1 is LNHDA and CDR2 is SQIVND (reference sequence). Written as DNA, the CDR3 is TGTGCCAGTAGTGCAGAAGCGGGTAAGCCTGAGCAGTTCTTC. Translated, it gives CASSAEAGKPEQFF.

This rearrangement joins TRBV7-9 to TRBJ2-7, with a possible D match to TRBD2 (5 bases). The V and J ends lost 0 bases and 2 bases respectively, with 5 bases between them. Germline loops: CDR1 SEHNR, CDR2 FQNEAQ (reference sequence). The CDR3 length is 13 residues. CDR3: CASSLAGTYEQYF. CDR3 bases: TGTGCCAGCAGCTTAGCCGGGACCTACGAGCAGTACTTC. Filled out from reference TRBV7-9 and TRBJ2-7, the complete variable domain reads DTGVSQNPRHKITKRGQNVTFRCDPISEHNRLYWYRQTLGQGPEFLTYFQNEAQLEKSRLLSDRFSAERPKGSFSTLEIQRTEQGDSAMYLCASSLAGTYEQYFGPGTRLTVT.

The J gene is TRBJ2-7, the V gene TRBV2; D call uncertain. Deletions cut 2 bases from V and 7 bases from J, with 9 bases between. Germline CDR1 and CDR2: SNHLY and FYNNEI. The CDR3 is 12 residues long. The CDR3 protein is CASSERVSEQYF. CDR3 sequence (DNA): TGTGCCAGCAGTGAACGAGTCTCTGAGCAGTACTTC.

This chain's CDR3 is CSASSGNEQYF. Written as DNA, the CDR3 is TGCAGTGCTAGTTCTGGGAACGAGCAGTACTTC. The chain recombines TRBV20-1 with TRBJ2-7; the D is unclear. CDR3 length: 11 residues. V lost 3 bases and J lost 5, with 8 bases in between. Germline values: CDR1 DFQATT, CDR2 SNEGSKA (reference sequence).

V and J are TRBV4-1 and TRBJ1-2; weak D call: TRBD1 (5 bases). The CDR3 totals 15 residues. V lost 0 bases, J lost 5 bases, and 13 bases lay in between. Looked up from germline, CDR1 is MGHRA and CDR2 is YSYEKL. The CDR3 DNA sequence: TGCGCCAGCAGCCAAGATGATCGGCAGGGTTATGGCTACACCTTC. Protein: CASSQDDRQGYGYTF.

The gene calls are TRBV5-1 and TRBJ2-5; 13 bases line up with TRBD2. The V gene end was trimmed by 4 bases and the J gene end by 1 base; junction bases not matched to a gene: 4. The germline CDR1 and CDR2 sequences are SGHRS and YFSETQ. The CDR3 extends over 16 amino acids. The CDR3 DNA reads TGCGCCAGCAGCGGTGGGACTAGCGGGATCCAAGAGACCCAGTACTTC. It yields the protein CASSGGTSGIQETQYF.

The V gene is TRBV5-1, the J gene TRBJ2-3; the D is unclear. V was shortened by 0 bases and J by 4 bases, with 3 bases between the two germline ends. The CDR3 sequence is 12 residues long. From germline, CDR1 is SGHRS and CDR2 YFSETQ. The CDR3: CASSLGSDTQYF. CDR3 DNA sequence: TGCGCCAGCAGCTTGGGCTCAGATACGCAGTATTTT.